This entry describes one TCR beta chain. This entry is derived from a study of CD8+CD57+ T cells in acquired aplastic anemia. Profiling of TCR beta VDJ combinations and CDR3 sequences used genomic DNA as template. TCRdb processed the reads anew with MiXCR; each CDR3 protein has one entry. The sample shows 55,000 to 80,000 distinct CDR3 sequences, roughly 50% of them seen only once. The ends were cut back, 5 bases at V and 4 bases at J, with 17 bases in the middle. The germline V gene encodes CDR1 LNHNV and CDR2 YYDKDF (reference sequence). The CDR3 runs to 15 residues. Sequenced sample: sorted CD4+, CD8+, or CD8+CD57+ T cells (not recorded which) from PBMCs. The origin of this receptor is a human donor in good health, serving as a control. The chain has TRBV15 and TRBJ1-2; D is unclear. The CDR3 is CATSPSVGRSYGYTF. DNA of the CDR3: TGTGCCACCAGCCCGAGCGTGGGCCGATCCTATGGCTACACCTTC.